A selection of T cell receptor beta chains follows, all from one sample in a study of blood T cells in healthy people across ages. TCRdb re-called the 5' RACE reads through MiXCR, storing one row per CDR3 protein. The table lists more than 1,000,000 distinct CDR3 sequences, under 30% of them singletons. These same data were also listed under a study on T cells of mothers and their children.

Sequencing was performed on blood. Every receptor here comes from a girl aged 2 to 9 in good health. CDR3s include the opening cysteine and the closing phenylalanine or tryptophan. The order of the fields is D gene, J gene, V gene, clone size, CDR3 protein. The D gene is left open where the match is weak. Only part of the rows carry a size: once, few, many, or a class if the clone is expanded.

NA	TRBJ1-1	TRBV14	few	CASSQVNRAEAFF
TRBD1	TRBJ1-6	TRBV3-1	few	CASSHGQGLSF
NA	TRBJ1-2	TRBV6-5	NA	CASSRTTDYGYTF
NA	NA	TRBV28	few	CASFVAVVKEQFF
NA	TRBJ1-4	TRBV5-1	NA	CASSWTVDGEKLFF
NA	NA	TRBV9	few	CASSVGAGGGEQYF
NA	TRBJ2-5	TRBV21-1	NA	CASQRARREETQYF
NA	TRBJ2-4	TRBV14	NA	CAGSQEHGAGAKNIQYF
TRBD1	TRBJ1-4	TRBV12-3/TRBV12-4	few	CASSSTQGGNEKLFF
NA	TRBJ2-1	TRBV3-1	NA	CASSQDGELLEQFF
NA	TRBJ1-4	TRBV6-2/TRBV6-3	NA	CASSYSAEKLFF